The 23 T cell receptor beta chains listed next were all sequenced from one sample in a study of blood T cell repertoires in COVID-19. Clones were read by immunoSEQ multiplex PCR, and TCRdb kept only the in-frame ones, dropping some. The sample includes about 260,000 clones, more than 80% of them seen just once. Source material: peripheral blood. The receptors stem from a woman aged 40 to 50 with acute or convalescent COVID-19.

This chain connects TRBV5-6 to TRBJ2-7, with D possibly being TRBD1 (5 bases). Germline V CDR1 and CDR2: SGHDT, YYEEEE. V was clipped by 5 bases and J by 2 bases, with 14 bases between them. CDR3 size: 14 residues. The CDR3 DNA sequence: TGTGCCAGCAGTCCACAGGAGTCTCCCTACGAGCAGTACGTC. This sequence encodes CASSPQESPYEQYV.

The CDR3 bases are TGTGCCAGCAGCCCTCACTCAATGACAGGGGGAAACACTGAAGCTTTCTTT. It specifies CASSPHSMTGGNTEAFF. The rearrangement joins TRBV9 to TRBJ1-1; TRBD1 agrees at 9 bases. There are 17 residues in the CDR3. Germline CDR1 reads SGDLS; CDR2 reads YYNGEE. The V segment lost 4 bases and the J segment 2 bases; nucleotides outside the gene matches: 12.

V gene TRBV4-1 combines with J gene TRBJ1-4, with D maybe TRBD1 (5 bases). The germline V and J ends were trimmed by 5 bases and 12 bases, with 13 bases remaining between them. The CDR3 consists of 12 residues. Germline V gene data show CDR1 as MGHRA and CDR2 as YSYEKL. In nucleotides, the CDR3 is TGCGCCAGCAGCTGGAGGGGTGGAGAACTGTTTTTT. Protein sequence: CASSWRGGELFF.

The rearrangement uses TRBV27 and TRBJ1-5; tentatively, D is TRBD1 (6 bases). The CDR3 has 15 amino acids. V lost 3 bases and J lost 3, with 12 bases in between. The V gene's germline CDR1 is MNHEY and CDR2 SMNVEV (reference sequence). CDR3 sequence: CASSFTGQNNQPQHF. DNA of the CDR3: TGTGCCAGCAGTTTTACGGGACAAAACAATCAGCCCCAGCATTTT.

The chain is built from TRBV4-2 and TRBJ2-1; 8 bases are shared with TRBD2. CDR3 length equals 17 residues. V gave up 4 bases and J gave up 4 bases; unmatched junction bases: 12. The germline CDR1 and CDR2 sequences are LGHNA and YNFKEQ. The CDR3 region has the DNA TGTGCCAGCAGCCCCCTGGGGAGCGGGGGCCGGTACAATGAGCAGTTCTTC. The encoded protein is CASSPLGSGGRYNEQFF.

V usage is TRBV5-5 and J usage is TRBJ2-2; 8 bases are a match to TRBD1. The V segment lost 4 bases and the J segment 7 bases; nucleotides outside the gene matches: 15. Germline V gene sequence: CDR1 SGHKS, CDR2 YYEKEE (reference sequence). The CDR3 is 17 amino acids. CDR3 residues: CASSPRTGKNVNGELFF. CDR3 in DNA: TGTGCCAGCAGCCCACGGACAGGGAAAAACGTTAACGGGGAGCTGTTTTTT.

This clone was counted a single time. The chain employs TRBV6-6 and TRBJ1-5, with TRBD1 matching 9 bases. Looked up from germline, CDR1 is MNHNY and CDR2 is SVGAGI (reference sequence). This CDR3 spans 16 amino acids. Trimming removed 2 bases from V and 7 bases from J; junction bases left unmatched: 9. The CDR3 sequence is CASSYQDRGGRQPQHF. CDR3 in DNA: TGTGCCAGCAGTTACCAGGACAGGGGTGGCAGGCAGCCCCAGCATTTT.

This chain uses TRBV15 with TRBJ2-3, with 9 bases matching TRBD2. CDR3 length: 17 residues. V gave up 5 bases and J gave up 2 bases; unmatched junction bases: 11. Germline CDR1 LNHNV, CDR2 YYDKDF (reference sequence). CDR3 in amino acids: CATSRVGGGASTDTQYF. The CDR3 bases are TGTGCCACCAGCCGCGTGGGCGGGGGGGCATCCACAGATACGCAGTATTTT.

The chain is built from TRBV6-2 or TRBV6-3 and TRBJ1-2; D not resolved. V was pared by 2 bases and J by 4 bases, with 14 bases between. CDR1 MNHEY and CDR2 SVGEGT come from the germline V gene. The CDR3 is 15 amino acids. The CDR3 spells CASSYEGNVVYGYTF. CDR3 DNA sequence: TGTGCCAGCAGTTACGAGGGAAATGTAGTCTATGGCTACACCTTC.

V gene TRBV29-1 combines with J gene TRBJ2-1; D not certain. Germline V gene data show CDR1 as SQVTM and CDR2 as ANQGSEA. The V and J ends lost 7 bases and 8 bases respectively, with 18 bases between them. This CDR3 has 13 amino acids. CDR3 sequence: CSAAVVLHDEQFF. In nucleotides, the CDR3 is TGCAGCGCCGCAGTTGTTCTTCACGATGAGCAGTTCTTC.

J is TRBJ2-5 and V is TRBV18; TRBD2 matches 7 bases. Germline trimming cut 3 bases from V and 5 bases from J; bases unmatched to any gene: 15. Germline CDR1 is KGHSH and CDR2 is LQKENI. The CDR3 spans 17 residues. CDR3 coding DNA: TGTGCCAGCTCACCCTCCCCGGGGGGTAGCCCTGAGGAGACCCAGTACTTC. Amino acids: CASSPSPGGSPEETQYF.

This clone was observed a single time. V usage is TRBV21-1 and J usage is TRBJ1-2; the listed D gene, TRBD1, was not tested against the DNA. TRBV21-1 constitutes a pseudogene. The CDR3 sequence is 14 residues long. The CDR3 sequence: CASSKAAHDYGYTF. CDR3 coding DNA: TGTGCCAGCAGCAAAGCGGCACATGACTATGGCTACACCTTC.

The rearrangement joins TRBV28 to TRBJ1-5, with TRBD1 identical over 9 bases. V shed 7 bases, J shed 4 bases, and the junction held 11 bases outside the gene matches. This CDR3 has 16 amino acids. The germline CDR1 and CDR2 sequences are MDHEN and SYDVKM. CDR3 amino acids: CASITGGEIGNQPQHF. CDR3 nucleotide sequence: TGTGCCAGCATCACAGGGGGCGAAATAGGTAATCAGCCCCAGCATTTT. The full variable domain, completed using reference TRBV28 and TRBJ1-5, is DVKVTQSSRYLVKRTGEKVFLECVQDMDHENMFWYRQDPGLGLRLIYFSYDVKMKEKGDIPEGYSVSREKKERFSLILESASTNQTSMYLCASITGGEIGNQPQHFGDGTRLSIL.

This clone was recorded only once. The CDR3 sequence: CASSPGPGLAGGAYEQYV. CDR3 bases: TGTGCCAGCAGCCCCGGACCGGGACTAGCGGGGGGGGCCTACGAGCAGTACGTC. The chain couples TRBV7-9 to TRBJ2-7, with TRBD2 matching 16 bases. The CDR3 runs 18 residues. V shed 5 bases and J 2 bases; nucleotides not matched to a gene: 9. Looked up from germline, CDR1 is SEHNR and CDR2 is FQNEAQ (reference sequence).

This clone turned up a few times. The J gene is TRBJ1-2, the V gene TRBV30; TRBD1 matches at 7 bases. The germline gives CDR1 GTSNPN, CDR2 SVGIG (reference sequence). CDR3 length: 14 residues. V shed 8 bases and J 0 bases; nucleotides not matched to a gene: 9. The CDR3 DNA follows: TGTGCCATAGGACAGGACGGCCCTAACTATGGCTACACCTTC. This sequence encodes CAIGQDGPNYGYTF. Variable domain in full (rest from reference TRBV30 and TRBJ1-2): SQTIHQWPATLVQPVGSPLSLECTVEGTSNPNLYWYRQAAGRGLQLLFYSVGIGQISSEVPQNLSASRPQDRQFILSSKKLLLSDSGFYLCAIGQDGPNYGYTFGSGTRLTVV.

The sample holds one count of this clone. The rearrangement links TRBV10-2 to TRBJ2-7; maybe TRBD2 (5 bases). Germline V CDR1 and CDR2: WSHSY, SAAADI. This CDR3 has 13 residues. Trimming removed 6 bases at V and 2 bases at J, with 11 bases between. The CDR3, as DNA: TGCGCCAGCAGGGCTAGCTCCACCTACGAGCAGTACGTC. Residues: CASRASSTYEQYV.

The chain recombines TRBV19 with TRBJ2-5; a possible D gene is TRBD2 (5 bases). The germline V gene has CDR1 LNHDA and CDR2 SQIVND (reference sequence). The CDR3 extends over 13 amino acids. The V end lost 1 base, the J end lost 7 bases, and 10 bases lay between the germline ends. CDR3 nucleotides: TGTGCCAGTAGTATAGGAGGGATGGGGACCCAGTACTTC. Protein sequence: CASSIGGMGTQYF.

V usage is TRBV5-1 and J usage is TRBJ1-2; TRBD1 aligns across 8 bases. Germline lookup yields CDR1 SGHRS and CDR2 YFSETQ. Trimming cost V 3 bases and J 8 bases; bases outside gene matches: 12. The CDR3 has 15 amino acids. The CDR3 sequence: CASSSNQGAARGYTF. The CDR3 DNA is TGCGCCAGCAGCTCGAACCAGGGGGCCGCACGGGGCTACACCTTC. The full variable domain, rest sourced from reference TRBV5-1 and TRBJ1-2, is KAGVTQTPRYLIKTRGQQVTLSCSPISGHRSVSWYQQTPGQGLQFLFEYFSETQRNKGNFPGRFSGRQFSNSRSEMNVSTLELGDSALYLCASSSNQGAARGYTFGSGTRLTVV.

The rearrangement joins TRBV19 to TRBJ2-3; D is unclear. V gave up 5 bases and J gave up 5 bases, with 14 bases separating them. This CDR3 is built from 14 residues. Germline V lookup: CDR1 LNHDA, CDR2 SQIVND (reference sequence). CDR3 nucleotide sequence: TGTGCCAGTAGTTTAGGGCCCCGTCGAGATACGCAGTATTTT. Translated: CASSLGPRRDTQYF. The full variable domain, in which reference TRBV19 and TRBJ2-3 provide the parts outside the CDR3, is DGGITQSPKYLFRKEGQNVTLSCEQNLNHDAMYWYRQDPGQGLRLIYYSQIVNDFQKGDIAEGYSVSREKKESFPLTVTSAQKNPTAFYLCASSLGPRRDTQYFGPGTRLTVL.

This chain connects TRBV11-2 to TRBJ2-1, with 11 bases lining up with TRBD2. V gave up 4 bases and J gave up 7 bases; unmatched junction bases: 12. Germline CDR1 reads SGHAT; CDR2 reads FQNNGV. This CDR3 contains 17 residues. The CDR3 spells CASSSIDGVAGGNEQFF. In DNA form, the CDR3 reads TGTGCCAGCAGCTCCATCGACGGGGTAGCGGGGGGGAATGAGCAGTTCTTC. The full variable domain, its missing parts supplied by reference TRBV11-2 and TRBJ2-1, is EAGVAQSPRYKIIEKRQSVAFWCNPISGHATLYWYQQILGQGPKLLIQFQNNGVVDDSQLPKDRFSAERLKGVDSTLKIQPAKLEDSAVYLCASSSIDGVAGGNEQFFGPGTRLTVL.

Written as DNA, the CDR3 is TGTGCCAGCAGTTTTAGCGGGGGGGCTCTCAATGAGCAGTTCTTC. Translation gives CASSFSGGALNEQFF. The chain employs TRBV2 and TRBJ2-1; 11 positions agree with TRBD2. Trimming cost V 5 bases and J 6 bases; bases outside gene matches: 6. The V gene's germline CDR1 is SNHLY and CDR2 FYNNEI. The CDR3 is 15 residues long.

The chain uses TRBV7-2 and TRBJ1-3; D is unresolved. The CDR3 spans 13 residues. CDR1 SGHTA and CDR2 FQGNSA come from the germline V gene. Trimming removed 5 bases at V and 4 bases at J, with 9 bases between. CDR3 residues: CASSTTRGNTIYF. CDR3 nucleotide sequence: TGTGCCAGCAGCACCACCCGGGGAAACACCATATATTTT.

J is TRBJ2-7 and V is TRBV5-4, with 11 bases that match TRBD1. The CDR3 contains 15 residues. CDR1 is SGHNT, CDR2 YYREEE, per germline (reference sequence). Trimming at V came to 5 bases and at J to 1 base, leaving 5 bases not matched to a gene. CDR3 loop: CASSWDRGISYEQYV. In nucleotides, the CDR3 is TGTGCCAGCAGTTGGGACAGGGGGATTTCCTACGAGCAGTACGTC.